The 11 T cell receptor beta chains below all came from one sample that was sequenced in a study of blood T cells in healthy people across ages. Through a sample-barcoded 5' primer and a J-beta primer mix, a second PCR was run for roughly 7 to 12 cycles. TCRdb fed the 5' RACE reads into MiXCR, producing one record per CDR3 protein. There are about 570,000 distinct CDR3 sequences in the sample; approximately 27% occur only once, and roughly 20% lies in the top ten. Sequencing was performed on blood. The receptors stem from a woman in her 70s in good health.

A few counts support this clonotype. The chain couples TRBV4-2 to TRBJ1-1; D is unclear. CDR1 is LGHNA, CDR2 YNFKEQ, per germline. The CDR3 loop spans 15 amino acids. V was shortened by 0 bases and J by 0 bases, with 8 bases between the two germline ends. The CDR3 sequence is CASSQETAVNTEAFF. The CDR3 bases are TGTGCCAGCAGCCAAGAAACCGCCGTGAACACTGAAGCTTTCTTT.

The genes are TRBV6-2 or TRBV6-3 and TRBJ2-1; 8 bases align to TRBD1. Trimming at V came to 4 bases and at J to 6 bases, leaving 11 bases not matched to a gene. This CDR3 has 16 amino acids. The germline V gene encodes CDR1 MNHEY and CDR2 SVGEGT. This chain's CDR3 is CASSFNLDRASNEQFF. CDR3 bases: TGTGCCAGCAGTTTCAACCTGGACAGGGCGAGCAATGAGCAGTTCTTC.

This clonotype was counted a few times. V usage is TRBV4-2 and J usage is TRBJ2-5; D may be TRBD2 (6 bases). Germline V CDR1 and CDR2: LGHNA, YNFKEQ. The CDR3 consists of 14 residues. V was shortened by 1 base and J by 8 bases, with 14 bases between the two germline ends. CDR3 DNA: TGTGCCAGCAGCCAAGGGGGGGACGGGCGAACCCAGTACTTC. Amino acid sequence: CASSQGGDGRTQYF.

The chain joins TRBV20-1 to TRBJ2-1; TRBD2 matches 10 bases. V was pared by 2 bases and J by 7 bases, with 14 bases of the junction left unmatched. CDR1 and CDR2 from the germline V gene are DFQATT and SNEGSKA (reference sequence). The CDR3 contains 17 residues. CDR3 DNA sequence: TGCAGTGCTAGATCGACTCCTAGCGGGAGATTGGTGAATGAGCAGTTCTTC. Translating it yields CSARSTPSGRLVNEQFF.

This rearrangement joins TRBV24-1 to TRBJ2-5; 13 bases map to TRBD2. The J segment lost 5 bases and the V segment lost 3 bases, leaving 5 bases of the junction unmatched. The CDR3 has 16 amino acids. Germline lookup yields CDR1 KGHDR and CDR2 SFDVKD. CDR3 protein: CATSDVLAGGKETQYF. The CDR3 DNA is TGTGCCACCAGTGATGTACTAGCGGGGGGGAAGGAGACCCAGTACTTC.

The genes are TRBV4-2 and TRBJ2-7, with 8 bases aligning to TRBD1. J was trimmed by 5 bases and V by 4 bases; bases with no gene match: 10. This CDR3 is 15 amino acids long. Per the germline V gene, CDR1 is LGHNA and CDR2 is YNFKEQ. CDR3 residues: CASSPTSRTGNEQYF. The CDR3 nucleotides read TGTGCCAGCAGCCCAACATCTCGGACAGGGAACGAGCAGTACTTC.

This clonotype was seen just once. The chain uses TRBV4-1 and TRBJ1-1, with D possibly being TRBD1 (6 bases). The CDR3 sequence is 13 residues long. Between the trimmed V and J ends, which lost 6 bases and 8 bases, there was a span of 16 bases. In germline, CDR1 is MGHRA, CDR2 YSYEKL. The CDR3, as DNA: TGCGCCAGCAGACCGACAGGTATCACAGAAGCTTTCTTT. Amino acids: CASRPTGITEAFF.

The table lists this clonotype with a few counts. V is TRBV6-2 or TRBV6-3 and J is TRBJ2-1, with 10 bases matching TRBD1. Germline CDR1 MNHEY, CDR2 SVGEGT. J lost 12 bases, V lost 1 base, and 15 bases had no gene match. CDR3 length: 17 amino acids. This chain's CDR3 is CASSYFLRDRGERGQFF. As DNA, the CDR3 is TGTGCCAGCAGTTACTTTCTGAGGGACAGGGGAGAAAGGGGGCAGTTCTTC.

The chain uses TRBV20-1 and TRBJ2-3; D not certain. In germline, CDR1 is DFQATT, CDR2 SNEGSKA (reference sequence). The germline V and J ends were trimmed by 4 bases and 2 bases, with 13 bases remaining between them. This CDR3 contains 14 residues. Here the CDR3 reads CSATRRQHTDTQYF. Written as DNA, the CDR3 is TGCAGTGCTACACGAAGGCAGCACACAGATACGCAGTATTTT.

Only a few counts were recorded for this clonotype. This rearrangement joins TRBV20-1 to TRBJ2-5, with 9 bases aligning to TRBD2. The assigned J gene may be wrong: the sequence end matches TRBJ2-7 better. This CDR3 is 14 amino acids long. Per the germline V gene, CDR1 is DFQATT and CDR2 is SNEGSKA (reference sequence). The CDR3 region is CSARDGLAGYEQYF. The DNA for the CDR3 is TGCAGTGCTAGAGATGGTCTAGCGGGGTACGAGCAGTACTTC.

The chain joins TRBV6-6 to TRBJ1-3, with no clear D. This CDR3 contains 15 residues. Germline V gene sequence: CDR1 MNHNY, CDR2 SVGAGI (reference sequence). Trimming stripped 0 bases from V and 4 bases from J, with 10 bases between. The CDR3 protein is CASSYSAVEGNTIYF. DNA of the CDR3: TGTGCCAGCAGTTACTCGGCCGTAGAGGGAAACACCATATATTTT.